This T cell receptor beta chain was retrieved from a study of blood T cell repertoires in COVID-19 (dated by TCRdb to about 2020). Context from the whole study: The collaborator samples originated in the United States, Italy and Spain and spanned the acute and convalescent phases of COVID-19. The prospective study material was composed of cDNA or gDNA derived from T cells, B-cell-depleted T cells, or PBMCs. The dataset comprised deeply sampled blood TCRbeta repertoires from subjects exposed to, actively infected with, or recovered from COVID-19. The repertoires were released in a freely available public database meant as a resource for research on the immune response to SARS-CoV-2. Samples came from the ongoing ImmuneRACE study (first 160 participants) plus 1,254 subjects from 6 global collaborators. Nearly every sample came with metadata listing a de-identified subject ID, COVID-19 status, age in years and sex. Where available, HLA class I and class II types were obtained from metadata supplied by the sample provider rather than from assay-based typing. General findings and caveats noted by the study authors: How much clinical and demographic metadata was included differed by source and by participant, and the metadata was provided uncurated.

The junction shows trimming of 5 bases on V and 8 bases on J, and the gene matches do not reach 5 bases of it. Reading the germline V gene gives CDR1 KGHSH and CDR2 LQKENI. Spanning cysteine to phenylalanine, the CDR3 consists of 13 amino acids. Only the CDR3 part of the read is kept: 39 bases, read in frame from the first base. Collaborating institutions collected whole blood in K2EDTA tubes following their own protocols. For TCRbeta analysis, collaborators shipped samples as frozen whole blood, isolated PBMCs, or DNA extracted from either of those sample types. The immunoSEQ Assay, a bias-controlled multiplex PCR, was used to amplify TCRbeta CDR3 regions from genomic DNA. As for the original processing: The number of nucleated cells in each sample was estimated from the amplification of reference gene primers within the assay. Sequence reads were collapsed and filtered to measure the absolute abundance of every unique TCRbeta CDR3 rearrangement. Productive Simpson clonality was computed per sample as the square root of Simpson's diversity index over productive rearrangements. The immuneACCESS repertoire file appears here via TCRdb, limited to in-frame rearrangements. These files lack a portion of the clones; in checked studies, under half of the deficit traces to unresolved V genes, and the cause of the others is not known. D and trimming come from the DNA, and the V and J calls and clone size come from that table. A total of 80,000 to 95,000 clones appear in this sample, 80% to 85% of them only once. The ten top clones hold 44% of the sample.

As concerns this clone: No cognate antigen has been identified for it. Base qualities are not provided; no much larger clone lies one nucleotide away.

Sequenced material: peripheral blood. The chain is made from TRBV18 and TRBJ1-5; TRBD1 agrees with 8 junctional bases. The clonotype was recovered from a man older than 75 with acute or convalescent COVID-19. The DNA reads TGTGCCAGCTCATCGGACAGGGTTAAGCCCCAGCATTTT. This gives the protein CASSSDRVKPQHF.